This T cell receptor (beta chain) was recovered during a study of PD-1 blockade in classical Hodgkin lymphoma. Trimming stripped 8 bases from V and 3 bases from J, with 13 bases between. This CDR3 spans 13 amino acids. Germline V gene sequence: CDR1 SNHLY, CDR2 FYNNEI. Only in-frame clones appear in the TCRdb table, and some are missing; sequencing was by immunoSEQ multiplex PCR. The sample has approximately 26,000 clones; 81% are singletons. No patient escaped relapse after autologous stem cell transplantation, and brentuximab vedotin exposure varied. The chain joins TRBV2 to TRBJ1-2; TRBD1 is a possible D gene (5 bases). The source is a human donor with classical Hodgkin lymphoma. The input for sequencing was peripheral blood mononuclear cells (PBMCs), taken before the second cycle of nivolumab. The CDR3 nucleotides read TGTGCCAGCGGACATCCCTCGGACTATGGCTACACCTTC. Protein product: CASGHPSDYGYTF.